This T cell receptor (beta chain) comes out of a study of blood T cells in healthy people across ages. Study results and caveats: The recorded TCR beta diversity per million T cells decreased in a roughly linear manner with age. It was found that TCR beta diversity correlated strongly with the percentage of naive T cells.

Each sample yielded at least 6 micrograms of PBMC total RNA. V gave up 0 bases and J gave up 2 bases; unmatched junction bases: 5. This CDR3 comprises 15 residues. Germline CDR1 reads SGHDT; CDR2 reads YYEEEE. Note on this clonotype: Its antigen is currently unknown.

Next came a second PCR, run for about 6 to 12 cycles, which used a sample-barcoded 5' primer along with a J-beta primer mix. MiXCR was run by TCRdb on the 5' RACE reads, yielding one entry per CDR3 protein. The data contain approximately 1,700,000 distinct CDR3 sequences, approximately 39% of them singletons. This chain links TRBV5-6 with TRBJ2-7; 7 bases line up with TRBD2. Specimen: blood. The TCR comes from a human donor in good health. The CDR3 nucleotides read TGTGCCAGCAGCTTGGGTTGGCGGGGGACCTACGAGCAGTACTTC. This codes for CASSLGWRGTYEQYF.